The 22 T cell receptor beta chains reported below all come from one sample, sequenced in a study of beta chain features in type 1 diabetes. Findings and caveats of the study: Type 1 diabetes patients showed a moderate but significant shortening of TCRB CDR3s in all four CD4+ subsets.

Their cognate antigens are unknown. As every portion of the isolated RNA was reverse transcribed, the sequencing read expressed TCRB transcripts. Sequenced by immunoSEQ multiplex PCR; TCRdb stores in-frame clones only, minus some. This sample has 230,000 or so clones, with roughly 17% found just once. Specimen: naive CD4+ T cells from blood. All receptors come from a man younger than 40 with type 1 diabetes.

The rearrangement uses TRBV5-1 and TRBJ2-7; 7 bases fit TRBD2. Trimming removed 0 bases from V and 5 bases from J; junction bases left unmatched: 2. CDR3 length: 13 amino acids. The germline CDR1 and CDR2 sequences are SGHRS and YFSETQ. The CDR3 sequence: CASSLGGSNEQYF. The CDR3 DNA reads TGCGCCAGCAGCTTGGGCGGGAGCAACGAGCAGTACTTC.

The CDR3 DNA is TGTGCCAGCAGCTCAGGGGCGGCGGGGCAAGAGACCCAGTACTTC. Its translation is CASSSGAAGQETQYF. The V and J genes are TRBV7-9 and TRBJ2-5; D is possibly TRBD1 or TRBD2 (6 bases each). V lost 4 bases, J lost 2 bases, and 14 bases lay in between. The CDR3 runs to 15 residues. Per germline, CDR1 SEHNR and CDR2 FQNEAQ (reference sequence).

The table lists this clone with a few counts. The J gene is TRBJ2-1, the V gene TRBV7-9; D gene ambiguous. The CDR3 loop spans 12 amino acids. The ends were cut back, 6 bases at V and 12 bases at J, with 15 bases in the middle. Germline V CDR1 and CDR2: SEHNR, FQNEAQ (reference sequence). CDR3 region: CASRAKTPAQFF. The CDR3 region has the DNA TGTGCCAGCAGGGCTAAAACACCCGCGCAGTTCTTC.

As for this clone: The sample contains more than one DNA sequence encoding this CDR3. The chain's CDR3 is CAWSVLEGNEQFF. In nucleotides, the CDR3 is TGTGCCTGGAGTGTACTTGAAGGGAATGAGCAGTTCTTC. The rearrangement uses TRBV30 and TRBJ2-1; D call uncertain. The germline V and J ends were trimmed by 0 bases and 7 bases, with 10 bases remaining between them. Germline-derived CDR1 and CDR2 are GTSNPN and SVGIG (reference sequence). The CDR3 extends over 13 amino acids.

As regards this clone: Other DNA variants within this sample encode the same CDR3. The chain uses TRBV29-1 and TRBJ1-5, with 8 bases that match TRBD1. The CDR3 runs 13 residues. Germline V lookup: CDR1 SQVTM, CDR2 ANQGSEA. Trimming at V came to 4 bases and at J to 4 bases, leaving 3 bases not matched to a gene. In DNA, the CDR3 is TGCAGCGTTGCAACAGGGGGAAATCAGCCCCAGCATTTT. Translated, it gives CSVATGGNQPQHF.

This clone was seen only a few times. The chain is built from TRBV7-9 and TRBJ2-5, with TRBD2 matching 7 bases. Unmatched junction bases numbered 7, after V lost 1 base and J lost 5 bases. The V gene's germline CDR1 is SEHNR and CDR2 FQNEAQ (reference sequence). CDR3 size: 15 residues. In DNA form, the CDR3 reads TGTGCCAGCAGCTTAGTTGCGGGAGAAGGGGAGACCCAGTACTTC. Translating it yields CASSLVAGEGETQYF.

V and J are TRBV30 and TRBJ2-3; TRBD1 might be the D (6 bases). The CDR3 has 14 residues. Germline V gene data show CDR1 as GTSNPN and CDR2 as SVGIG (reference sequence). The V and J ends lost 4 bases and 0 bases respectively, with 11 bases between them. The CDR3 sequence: CAWIGQSSTDTQYF. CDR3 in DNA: TGTGCCTGGATCGGACAGTCTAGCACAGATACGCAGTATTTT. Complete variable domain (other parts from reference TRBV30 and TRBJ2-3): SQTIHQWPATLVQPVGSPLSLECTVEGTSNPNLYWYRQAAGRGLQLLFYSVGIGQISSEVPQNLSASRPQDRQFILSSKKLLLSDSGFYLCAWIGQSSTDTQYFGPGTRLTVL.

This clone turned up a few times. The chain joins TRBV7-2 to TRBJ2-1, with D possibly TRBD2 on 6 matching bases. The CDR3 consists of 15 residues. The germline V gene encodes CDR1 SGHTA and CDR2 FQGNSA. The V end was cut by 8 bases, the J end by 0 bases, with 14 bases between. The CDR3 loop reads CASFDGSPSYNEQFF. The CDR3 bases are TGTGCCAGCTTTGACGGGAGTCCCTCCTACAATGAGCAGTTCTTC.

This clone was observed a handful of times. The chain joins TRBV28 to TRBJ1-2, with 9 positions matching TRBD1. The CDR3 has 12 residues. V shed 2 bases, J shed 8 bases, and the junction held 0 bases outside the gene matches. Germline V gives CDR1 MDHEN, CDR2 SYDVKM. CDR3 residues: CASSLTGGGYTF. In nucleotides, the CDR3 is TGTGCCAGCAGTTTAACAGGGGGCGGCTACACCTTC.

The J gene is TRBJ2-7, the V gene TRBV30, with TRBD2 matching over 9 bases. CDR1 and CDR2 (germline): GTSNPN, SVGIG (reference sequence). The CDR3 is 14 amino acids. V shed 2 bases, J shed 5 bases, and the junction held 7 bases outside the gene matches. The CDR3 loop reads CAWSSIAGVNEQYF. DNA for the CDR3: TGTGCCTGGAGTTCGATAGCGGGAGTGAACGAGCAGTACTTC. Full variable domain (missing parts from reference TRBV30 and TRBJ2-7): SQTIHQWPATLVQPVGSPLSLECTVEGTSNPNLYWYRQAAGRGLQLLFYSVGIGQISSEVPQNLSASRPQDRQFILSSKKLLLSDSGFYLCAWSSIAGVNEQYFGPGTRLTVT.

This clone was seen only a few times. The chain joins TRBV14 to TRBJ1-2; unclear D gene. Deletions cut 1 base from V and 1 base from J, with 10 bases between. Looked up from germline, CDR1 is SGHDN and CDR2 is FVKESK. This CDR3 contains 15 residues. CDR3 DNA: TGTGCCAGCAGCCAAGGGCTGGCGCTTAACTATGGCTACACCTTC. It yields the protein CASSQGLALNYGYTF. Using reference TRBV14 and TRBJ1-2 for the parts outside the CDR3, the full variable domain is EAGVTQFPSHSVIEKGQTVTLRCDPISGHDNLYWYRRVMGKEIKFLLHFVKESKQDESGMPNNRFLAERTGGTYSTLKVQPAELEDSGVYFCASSQGLALNYGYTFGSGTRLTVV.

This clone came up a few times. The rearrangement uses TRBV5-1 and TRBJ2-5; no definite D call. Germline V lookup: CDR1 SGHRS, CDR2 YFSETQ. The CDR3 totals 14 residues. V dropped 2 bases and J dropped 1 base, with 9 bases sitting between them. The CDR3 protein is CASSLSRTQETQYF. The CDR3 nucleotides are TGCGCCAGCAGCTTAAGCAGAACCCAAGAGACCCAGTACTTC.

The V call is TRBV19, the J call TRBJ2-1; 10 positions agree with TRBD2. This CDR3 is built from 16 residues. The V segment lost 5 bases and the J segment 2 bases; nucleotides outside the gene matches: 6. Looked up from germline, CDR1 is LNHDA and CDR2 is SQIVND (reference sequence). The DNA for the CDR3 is TGTGCCAGTAGTTTCCTAGCGGGAGCGACCTACAATGAGCAGTTCTTC. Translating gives CASSFLAGATYNEQFF. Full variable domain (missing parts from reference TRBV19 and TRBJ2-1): DGGITQSPKYLFRKEGQNVTLSCEQNLNHDAMYWYRQDPGQGLRLIYYSQIVNDFQKGDIAEGYSVSREKKESFPLTVTSAQKNPTAFYLCASSFLAGATYNEQFFGPGTRLTVL.

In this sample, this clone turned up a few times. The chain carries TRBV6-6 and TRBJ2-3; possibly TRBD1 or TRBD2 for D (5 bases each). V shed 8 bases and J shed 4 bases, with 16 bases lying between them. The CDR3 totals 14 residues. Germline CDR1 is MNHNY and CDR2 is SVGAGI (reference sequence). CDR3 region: CASEGRRYSDTQYF. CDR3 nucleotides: TGTGCCAGCGAGGGGCGCAGGTACTCAGATACGCAGTATTTT.

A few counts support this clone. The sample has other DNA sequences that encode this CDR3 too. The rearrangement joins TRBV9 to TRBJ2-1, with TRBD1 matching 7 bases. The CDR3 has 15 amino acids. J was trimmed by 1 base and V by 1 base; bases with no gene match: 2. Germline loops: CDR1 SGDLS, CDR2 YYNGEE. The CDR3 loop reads CASSVSGGSYNEQFF. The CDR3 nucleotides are TGTGCCAGCAGCGTATCAGGGGGTTCCTACAATGAGCAGTTCTTC.

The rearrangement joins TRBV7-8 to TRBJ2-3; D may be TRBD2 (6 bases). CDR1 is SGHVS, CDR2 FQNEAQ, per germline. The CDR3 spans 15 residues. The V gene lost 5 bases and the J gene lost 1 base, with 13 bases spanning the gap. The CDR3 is CASSLRLVGTDTQYF. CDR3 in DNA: TGTGCCAGCAGCCTGAGACTAGTCGGCACAGATACGCAGTATTTT.

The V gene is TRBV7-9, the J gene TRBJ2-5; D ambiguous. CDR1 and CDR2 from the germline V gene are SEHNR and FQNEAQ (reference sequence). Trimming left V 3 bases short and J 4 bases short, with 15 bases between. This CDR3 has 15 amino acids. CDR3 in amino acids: CASSLNFAVGETQYF. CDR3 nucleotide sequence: TGTGCCAGCAGCTTGAACTTTGCGGTCGGAGAGACCCAGTACTTC.

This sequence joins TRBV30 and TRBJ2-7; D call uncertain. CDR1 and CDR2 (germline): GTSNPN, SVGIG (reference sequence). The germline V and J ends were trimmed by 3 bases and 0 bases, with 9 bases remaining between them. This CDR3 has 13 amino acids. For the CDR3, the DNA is TGTGCCTGGAGCCGGGCGAGCTCCTACGAGCAGTACTTC. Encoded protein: CAWSRASSYEQYF.

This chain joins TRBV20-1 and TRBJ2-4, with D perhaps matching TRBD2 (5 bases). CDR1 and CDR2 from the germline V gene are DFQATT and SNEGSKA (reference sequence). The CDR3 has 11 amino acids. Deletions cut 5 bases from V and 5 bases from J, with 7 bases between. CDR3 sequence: CSAGEQNIQYF. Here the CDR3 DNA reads TGCAGTGCTGGGGAGCAAAACATTCAGTACTTC.

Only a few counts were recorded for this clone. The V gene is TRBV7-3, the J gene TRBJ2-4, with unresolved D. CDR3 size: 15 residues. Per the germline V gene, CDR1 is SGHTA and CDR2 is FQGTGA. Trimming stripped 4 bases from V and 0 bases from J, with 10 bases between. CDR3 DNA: TGTGCCAGCAGCTCCCCCGCAATAGCCAAAAACATTCAGTACTTC. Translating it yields CASSSPAIAKNIQYF.

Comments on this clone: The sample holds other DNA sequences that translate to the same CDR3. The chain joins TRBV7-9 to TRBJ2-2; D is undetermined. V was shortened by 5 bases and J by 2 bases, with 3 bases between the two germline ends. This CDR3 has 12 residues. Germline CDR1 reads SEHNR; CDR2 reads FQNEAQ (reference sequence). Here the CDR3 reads CASSPNTGELFF. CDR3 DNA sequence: TGTGCCAGCAGCCCCAACACCGGGGAGCTGTTTTTT.

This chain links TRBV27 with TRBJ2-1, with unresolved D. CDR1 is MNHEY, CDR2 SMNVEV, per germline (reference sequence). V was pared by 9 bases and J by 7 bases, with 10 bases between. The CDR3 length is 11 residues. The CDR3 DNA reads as TGTGCCAGTGGAGTAGTTAATGAGCAGTTCTTC. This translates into CASGVVNEQFF.